The rows below give T cell receptor beta chains drawn from one sample of a study of T cells after yellow fever vaccination. TCRdb itself ran the 5' RACE reads through MiXCR, one entry per CDR3 protein. The sample lists 200,000 to 300,000 distinct CDR3 sequences, 3.6% occurring once. The specimen comprised PBMCs, sampled 15 days after the yellow fever booster vaccination. These receptor sequences come from a man younger than 30 who received the YFV17D yellow fever vaccine. Both conserved end residues are part of each CDR3. A D gene is named only where the DNA matches it firmly. For some rows the clone size is stated as once, few or many, or as a class when expanded; others skip it.

v_call	d_call	clone_size	j_call	cdr3_nt	cdr3_aa
TRBV10-3	TRBD1	many	TRBJ1-2	TGTGCCAGCGGGACAGGGGAAAACTATGGCTACACCTTC	CASGTGENYGYTF
TRBV6-6	TRBD1	many	TRBJ1-6	TGTGCCAGCAGTTCCGCGGGACAGGGCCCTTCACCCCTCCACTTT	CASSSAGQGPSPLHF
TRBV15	NA	many	TRBJ2-7	TGTGCCACCAGCATAAGACTAGTAGGGCTCTACGAGCAGTACTTC	CATSIRLVGLYEQYF
TRBV6-6	NA	many	TRBJ1-3	TGTGCCAGCAGCCCGGGGGACGGAAACACCATATATTTT	CASSPGDGNTIYF
TRBV7-8	NA	many	TRBJ1-3	TGTGCCAGCAGCTTAGTTTCCAGCTCTGGAAACACCATATATTTT	CASSLVSSSGNTIYF
TRBV4-1	NA	many	TRBJ2-1	TGCGCCAGCAGCCAAGGCGTAGGACCTAGCCTCTACAATGAGCAGTTCTTC	CASSQGVGPSLYNEQFF
TRBV20-1	TRBD2	many	TRBJ2-5	TGCAGTGCTAGAGATCTAATGACTAGCGGGGTAGAGACCCAGTACTTC	CSARDLMTSGVETQYF
TRBV5-1	NA	many	TRBJ1-4	TGCGCCAGCAGCTTGTCCGGGATGGGTGAAAAACTGTTTTTT	CASSLSGMGEKLFF
TRBV19	NA	many	TRBJ1-5	TGTGCCAGTACCACGCCGGCGGGCAATCAGCCCCAGCATTTT	CASTTPAGNQPQHF
TRBV20-1	TRBD1	many	TRBJ2-1	TGCAGTGCTAGAGATCGTTCCAGGGGGAATAAGAGTCTGTTCTTC	CSARDRSRGNKSLFF
TRBV6-4	NA	NA	TRBJ2-7	TGTGCCAGCAGTGACCCCGGTACATCGACCTCCTACGAGCAGTACTTC	CASSDPGTSTSYEQYF
TRBV4-2	TRBD1	many	TRBJ1-2	TGTGCCAGCAGCTCAGACAGGGGTGGCTACACCTTC	CASSSDRGGYTF
TRBV20-1	TRBD2	many	TRBJ2-1	TGCAGTGCCAAGCGGGGGGGCCCGATTGATGAGCAGTTCTTC	CSAKRGGPIDEQFF
TRBV29-1	NA	many	TRBJ1-4	TGCAGCGTTGCGAGGGTTCCTGAAAAACTGTTTTTT	CSVARVPEKLFF
TRBV7-2	NA	many	TRBJ2-5	TGTGCCAGCAGCTTAAAAGCTGACGAGACCCAGTACTTC	CASSLKADETQYF
TRBV5-1	TRBD1	many	TRBJ2-7	TGCGCCAGCAGCTTGGATACAGGGGGTTACGAGCAGTACTTC	CASSLDTGGYEQYF
TRBV7-2	TRBD2	many	TRBJ2-5	TGTGCCAGCAGCCCCCCTGATAGCGGGGGGACGAAGACCCAGTACTTC	CASSPPDSGGTKTQYF
TRBV20-1	TRBD1	many	TRBJ2-1	TGCAGTGCGCGCGCCGGGACAGGGTATGCCGTTGAGCAGTTCTTC	CSARAGTGYAVEQFF
TRBV6-1	TRBD1	many	TRBJ1-2	TGTGCCACTTCCCCCGGACAGGGGTATGGCTACACCTTC	CATSPGQGYGYTF
TRBV4-2	NA	many	TRBJ2-1	TGTGCCAGCAGCCAAGAACGGGACACCTACAATGAGCAGTTCTTC	CASSQERDTYNEQFF
TRBV7-3	TRBD1	many	TRBJ1-3	TGTGCCAGCAGCCGGGACAGGGTGTCTGGAAACACCATATATTTT	CASSRDRVSGNTIYF
TRBV9	NA	many	TRBJ2-2	TGTGCCAGCGGGCCGGGAACTGCTTTGTACGGGGAGCTGTTTTTT	CASGPGTALYGELFF
TRBV12-3/TRBV12-4	TRBD1	many	TRBJ1-2	TGTGCCAGCAGTCCACAGGGCAGGGGGACATGCACCTTC	CASSPQGRGTCTF
TRBV28	TRBD1	many	TRBJ1-1	TGTGCCAGCAGTTTCCCCGACAGGGGCGGCACTGAAGCTTTCTTT	CASSFPDRGGTEAFF
TRBV20-1	TRBD2	many	TRBJ2-3	TGCAGTGCTAGTCGAGCGGGGGGGCCGGACACAGATACGCAGTATTTT	CSASRAGGPDTDTQYF
TRBV4-1	TRBD2	many	TRBJ2-2	TGCGCCAGCAGCCAAGATGGGGGACTAGCAAACACCGGGGAGCTGTTTTTT	CASSQDGGLANTGELFF
TRBV20-1	NA	many	TRBJ1-2	TGCAGTGCTGGTACAGTCGATGGCTACACCTTC	CSAGTVDGYTF
TRBV5-1	NA	many	TRBJ1-1	TGCGCCAGCAGCGGTCAACGGGATGGCAGATTCCCGACGGAAGCTTTCTTT	CASSGQRDGRFPTEAFF
TRBV7-9	NA	many	TRBJ2-3	TGTGCCAGCAGCACCCTAACGGAAAGCACAGATACGCAGTATTTT	CASSTLTESTDTQYF
TRBV7-7	TRBD2	many	TRBJ2-5	TGTGCCAGCAGCTTTACCCGTCGGGGGGGCGGGCAAGAGACCCAGTACTTC	CASSFTRRGGGQETQYF
TRBV5-1	NA	many	TRBJ2-3	TGCGCCAGCAGCTTGGACTATGCCTCGGGCACAGATACGCAGTATTTT	CASSLDYASGTDTQYF
TRBV7-2	NA	many	TRBJ2-3	TGTGCCAGCAAACCGGAGGGGGCCACAGATACGCAGTATTTT	CASKPEGATDTQYF
TRBV5-5	NA	many	TRBJ1-5	TGTGCCAGCAGCCAATCGGGTACCTCCAATCAGCCCCAGCATTTT	CASSQSGTSNQPQHF
TRBV12-3/TRBV12-4	NA	few	TRBJ2-1	TGTGCCAGCAGCCCGGATGGACGGAATGAGCAGTTCTTC	CASSPDGRNEQFF